The 17 T cell receptor beta chains below come from one sample, sequenced in a study of cytotoxic CD8 clonotypes in ibrutinib-treated CLL. This table comes from immunoSEQ multiplex PCR, and its TCRdb copy is limited to in-frame clones, with some not included. Of approximately 200,000 clones listed, over 60% are singletons. This specimen was PBMCs, taken after 24 months of ibrutinib treatment. These receptors were taken from a human donor with chronic lymphocytic leukemia.

The chain employs TRBV7-2 and TRBJ2-7; TRBD2 agrees at 15 bases. There are 16 residues in the CDR3. Per the germline V gene, CDR1 is SGHTA and CDR2 is FQGNSA. V gave up 6 bases and J gave up 5 bases; unmatched junction bases: 8. CDR3 loop: CASRGTSGRLVHEQYF. Written as DNA, the CDR3 is TGTGCCAGCAGGGGGACTAGCGGGAGGCTAGTCCACGAGCAGTACTTC.

This clone was recorded only once. CDR3: CASSPAHAGVGFSYNEQFF. CDR3 nucleotides: TGTGCCAGCAGTCCCGCCCACGCGGGAGTGGGGTTCTCCTACAATGAGCAGTTCTTC. The rearrangement links TRBV27 to TRBJ2-1; 7 bases match TRBD2. Germline lookup yields CDR1 MNHEY and CDR2 SMNVEV (reference sequence). The junction had 16 bases not matched to a gene; V was cut back by 5 bases and J by 0 bases. This CDR3 region has 19 residues.

The rearrangement joins TRBV9 to TRBJ2-3, with 10 nucleotides matching TRBD2. The V segment lost 0 bases and the J segment 0 bases; nucleotides outside the gene matches: 13. Germline lookup yields CDR1 SGDLS and CDR2 YYNGEE. This CDR3 contains 20 residues. The CDR3 region is CASSVAWVAGGLRSTDTQYF. DNA for the CDR3: TGTGCCAGCAGCGTAGCTTGGGTAGCGGGAGGCCTAAGGAGCACAGATACGCAGTATTTT.

The gene calls are TRBV4-2 and TRBJ2-5; TRBD2 aligns across 14 bases. After removal of 4 bases from V and 5 bases from J, the junction contained 12 bases not matched to a gene. Germline lookup yields CDR1 LGHNA and CDR2 YNFKEQ. CDR3 size: 18 residues. CDR3 loop: CASSRLGTSGRQGETQYF. The CDR3 region has the DNA TGTGCCAGCAGCCGACTCGGGACTAGCGGGAGACAAGGGGAGACCCAGTACTTC.

This chain uses TRBV11-2 with TRBJ1-4; the D is unclear. This CDR3 is built from 16 residues. Trimming removed 1 base from V and 3 bases from J, with 12 bases in between. The germline CDR1 and CDR2 sequences are SGHAT and FQNNGV. The CDR3, as DNA: TGTGCCAGCAGCTTAGTGGGAGGAGGGTCTAATGAAAAACTGTTTTTT. Encoded protein: CASSLVGGGSNEKLFF.

This clone was recorded a few times. The chain combines TRBV11-1 with TRBJ2-2; 7 nucleotides agree with TRBD2. Trimming cost V 5 bases and J 1 base; bases outside gene matches: 7. Germline V gives CDR1 SGHAT, CDR2 FQDESV (reference sequence). The length of the CDR3 is 16 residues. CDR3 bases: TGTGCCAGCAGCGTTAGGTCGGGAGGGAACACCGGGGAGCTGTTTTTT. As protein: CASSVRSGGNTGELFF.

The chain recombines TRBV4-1 with TRBJ2-1; 7 bases are shared with TRBD2. Losses at the gene ends were 6 bases for V and 3 bases for J; bases not matched to a gene: 8. CDR3 length: 15 residues. Germline values: CDR1 MGHRA, CDR2 YSYEKL. Written as DNA, the CDR3 is TGCGCCAGCAGTCCTCTAGCGGAGCGCTACAATGAGCAGTTCTTC. It translates to CASSPLAERYNEQFF.

The chain uses TRBV18 and TRBJ2-5; D is ambiguous. The germline gives CDR1 KGHSH, CDR2 LQKENI. This CDR3 is built from 12 residues. The V end lost 3 bases, the J end lost 5 bases, and 7 bases lay between the germline ends. The CDR3 spells CASSPNEETQYF. CDR3 DNA sequence: TGTGCCAGCTCACCGAATGAGGAGACCCAGTACTTC.

The V and J genes are TRBV25-1 and TRBJ2-1; D not resolved. The CDR3 contains 13 residues. Germline loops: CDR1 MGHDK, CDR2 SYGVNS. The germline V and J ends were trimmed by 3 bases and 13 bases, with 16 bases remaining between them. DNA of the CDR3: TGTGCCAGCAGTGATCCCAACAGCTTAAGTCAGTTCTTC. As protein: CASSDPNSLSQFF.

The chain is built from TRBV7-2 and TRBJ1-4, with TRBD1 matching over 9 bases. Germline-derived CDR1 and CDR2 are SGHTA and FQGNSA. The CDR3 has 15 amino acids. After removal of 1 base from V and 6 bases from J, the junction contained 3 bases not matched to a gene. CDR3 DNA: TGTGCCAGCAGCTTAGGGGACAGGGACGATGAAAAACTGTTTTTT. Translated, it gives CASSLGDRDDEKLFF.

The J gene is TRBJ2-2, the V gene TRBV29-1; D is uncertain. The V end lost 4 bases, the J end lost 0 bases, and 6 bases lay between the germline ends. The CDR3 runs to 13 residues. CDR1 is SQVTM and CDR2 is ANQGSEA in the germline V gene. CDR3 residues: CSVVQANTGELFF. As DNA, the CDR3 is TGCAGCGTTGTTCAAGCGAACACCGGGGAGCTGTTTTTT.

This chain uses TRBV9 with TRBJ2-1, with TRBD2 as a possible D gene (6 bases). Germline V gene data show CDR1 as SGDLS and CDR2 as YYNGEE. The CDR3 contains 15 residues. With 4 bases removed from V and 0 bases from J, the gap between germline ends came to 11 bases. CDR3 in DNA: TGTGCCAGCAGCTTAAGCGGGCCCTCCTACAATGAGCAGTTCTTC. It codes for CASSLSGPSYNEQFF.

The V and J genes are TRBV6-1 and TRBJ2-7; D is unclear. The CDR3 is made up of 14 amino acids. V gave up 1 base and J gave up 1 base, with 8 bases separating them. The germline CDR1 and CDR2 sequences are MNHNS and SASEGT. The CDR3 nucleotides read TGTGCCAGCAGTGAAGTTCCGGATTCCTACGAGCAGTACTTC. Encoded protein: CASSEVPDSYEQYF.

This chain connects TRBV7-9 to TRBJ1-5; D is ambiguous. In germline, CDR1 is SEHNR, CDR2 FQNEAQ (reference sequence). The CDR3 has 13 amino acids. V was shortened by 3 bases and J by 4 bases, with 7 bases between the two germline ends. CDR3 coding DNA: TGTGCCAGCAGCTTCGGAGGGAATCAGCCCCAGCATTTT. The encoded protein is CASSFGGNQPQHF.

J is TRBJ2-7 and V is TRBV6-5; maybe TRBD1 (5 bases). The length of the CDR3 is 12 residues. Trimming pared 8 bases from V and 2 bases from J, leaving 10 bases between. Looked up from germline, CDR1 is MNHEY and CDR2 is SVGAGI. Written as DNA, the CDR3 is TGTGCCAGCCAGGGCTTTACCTACGAGCAGTACTTC. Amino acid sequence: CASQGFTYEQYF.

This clone came up once. The V gene is TRBV11-3, the J gene TRBJ1-5; no definite D call. The CDR3 has 15 amino acids. The germline V gene has CDR1 SGHNT and CDR2 YENEEA. Trimming stripped 2 bases from V and 2 bases from J, with 10 bases between. The CDR3 DNA reads as TGTGCCAGCAGCTTACGGGGTTTGGGCAATCAGCCCCAGCATTTT. Residues: CASSLRGLGNQPQHF.

V gene TRBV4-3 combines with J gene TRBJ2-7, with 12 positions matching TRBD2. Germline V gene data show CDR1 as LGHNA and CDR2 as YSLEER. J gave up 4 bases and V 0 bases, and 10 bases lay outside the gene matches. CDR3 length equals 18 residues. The CDR3 DNA follows: TGCGCCAGCAGCCAAGAACGCTCGACGACTAGCGGGGGTTACGAGCAGTACTTC. Protein sequence: CASSQERSTTSGGYEQYF.